A selection of T cell receptor beta chains follows, all from one sample in a study of post-analysis software for immune sequencing data. TCRdb re-called the PCR reads through MiXCR, storing one row per CDR3 protein. The data hold just over 250,000 distinct CDR3 sequences, with 35% to 40% observed a single time. Sequencing used blood. These receptors were obtained from a girl between 10 and 17 years old with multiple sclerosis. Each CDR3 is given with its conserved first and last residue. The order of the fields is D gene, clone size, J gene, V gene, CDR3 length, CDR3 DNA, CDR3 protein. The D gene is left open where the match is weak. The listing skips clone size in some rows; elsewhere it reads once, few, many or a size class.

.,many,TRBJ2-5,TRBV7-9,15,TGTGCCAGCAGCTTAGGGGGGGACAGCGGAGAGACCCAGTACTTC,CASSLGGDSGETQYF
TRBD2,many,TRBJ2-1,TRBV9,16,TGTGCCAGCAGCGTAGAACCAGCGGGGGGTTTGAATGAGCAGTTCTTC,CASSVEPAGGLNEQFF
.,.,TRBJ2-7,TRBV27,15,TGTGCCAGCAGTTTGCGAGGGGGTTTCTCCTACGAGCAGTACTTC,CASSLRGGFSYEQYF
TRBD2,.,TRBJ2-5,TRBV2,16,TGTGCCAGCAGTTACTCGGCCGGCGGGGGTGGAGAGACCCAGTACTTC,CASSYSAGGGGETQYF
TRBD2,many,TRBJ2-3,TRBV5-1,16,TGCGCCAGCAGCTTGAGACCGTCGGCGGGAGAAGATACGCAGTATTTT,CASSLRPSAGEDTQYF
.,.,TRBJ1-5,TRBV16,18,TGTGCCAGCGGCCAATCTTCCGCAGGGGCGACGGGCAATCAGCCCCAGCATTTT,CASGQSSAGATGNQPQHF
.,many,TRBJ2-6,TRBV6-6,17,TGTGCCAGCAGTTACTCGCTGGGGTCCTCTGGGGCCAACGTCCTGACTTTC,CASSYSLGSSGANVLTF
.,many,TRBJ2-3,TRBV7-8,16,TGTGCCAGCAGTTCGACCGAGGGACTGAGCACAGATACGCAGTATTTT,CASSSTEGLSTDTQYF
TRBD1,medium-sized,TRBJ2-3,TRBV11-2,15,TGTGCCAGCAGCCCATTGTCAGGGGGCGCAGATACGCAGTATTTT,CASSPLSGGADTQYF
TRBD1,.,TRBJ1-1,TRBV7-2,13,TGTGCCAGCAGCGGACAGGGTAGCACTGAAGCTTTCTTT,CASSGQGSTEAFF
TRBD1,many,TRBJ1-1,TRBV29-1,13,TGCAGCGTCACCGGGACAGTGAACACTGAAGCTTTCTTT,CSVTGTVNTEAFF
.,many,TRBJ2-1,TRBV27,13,TGTGCCAGCCGGTCCTGGAATAACAATGAGCAGTTCTTC,CASRSWNNNEQFF
TRBD1,many,TRBJ2-1,TRBV6-2/TRBV6-3,14,TGTGCCAGCACCGACAGGGGGCCTTTGGATGAGCAGTTCTTC,CASTDRGPLDEQFF
.,.,TRBJ2-7,TRBV7-3,14,TGTGCCAGCAGCTTAGGCGGCAGAGACTACGAGCAGTACTTC,CASSLGGRDYEQYF
TRBD2,.,TRBJ2-3,TRBV6-5,17,TGTGCCAGCAGTTACGCTACTAGCGGGAGAAGTGCAGATACGCAGTATTTT,CASSYATSGRSADTQYF
TRBD1,.,TRBJ2-7,TRBV9,14,TGTGCCAGCAGCGTAGGGGACAGTCCTTACGAGCAGTACTTC,CASSVGDSPYEQYF
TRBD2,.,TRBJ2-7,TRBV7-8,15,TGTGCCAGCAGTCCAACTAGCGGGAGTGTAGGCGAGCAGTACTTC,CASSPTSGSVGEQYF
TRBD2,.,TRBJ2-3,TRBV20-1,16,TGCAGTGCCATGGGACTAGCGGGAGGCCCCACAGATACGCAGTATTTT,CSAMGLAGGPTDTQYF
.,once,TRBJ2-3,TRBV11-1,13,TGTGCCAGCAGCCAGACGGGAGAGGATACGCAGTATTTT,CASSQTGEDTQYF
TRBD1,many,TRBJ2-1,TRBV29-1,14,TGCAGCGTGGACAGGGCGGCTTCCTACAATGAGCAGTTCTTC,CSVDRAASYNEQFF
.,.,TRBJ1-4,TRBV18,15,TGTGCCAGCTCACCACGCGCGGGTTCTGATGAAAAACTGTTTTTT,CASSPRAGSDEKLFF
.,.,TRBJ2-7,TRBV15,13,TGTGCCACCAGCAGAGATCTGACTTGGGAGCAGTACTTC,CATSRDLTWEQYF
.,many,TRBJ1-5,TRBV3-1,13,TGTGCCAGCAGCCAGGGTGTGGATCAGCCCCAGCATTTT,CASSQGVDQPQHF
TRBD2,many,TRBJ2-1,TRBV29-1,21,TGCAGCGCAGCGTTGACAGGTCGCTTGGGACTAGCGGGAGGAGCCTACAATGAGCAGTTCTTC,CSAALTGRLGLAGGAYNEQFF
.,many,TRBJ2-1,TRBV5-1,11,TGCGCCAGCAGCTTCGCCAATGAGCAGTTCTTC,CASSFANEQFF
TRBD2,.,TRBJ2-1,TRBV28,15,TGTACCAGCAGTTTCCCAGCGGGGGGGCTGAATGAGCAGTTCTTC,CTSSFPAGGLNEQFF
TRBD1,many,TRBJ2-5,TRBV5-1,16,TGCGCCAGCAGCGCCGGGACAGGGGGTTTGCAAGAGACCCAGTACTTC,CASSAGTGGLQETQYF
.,few,TRBJ2-5,TRBV27,13,TGTGCCAGCAGTTTAATCCGCGAGGGGGAGCAGTACTTC,CASSLIREGEQYF
.,many,TRBJ2-1,TRBV15,14,TGTGCCACCAGCGAATTGAGCAAGGACAATGAGCAGTTCTTC,CATSELSKDNEQFF
.,.,TRBJ1-6,TRBV4-1,13,TGCGCCAGCAGCCAAATGAGGAGGGGACCCCTCCACTTT,CASSQMRRGPLHF
TRBD2,once,TRBJ2-1,TRBV11-2,18,TGTGCCAGCAGCTTAGTTCCCGTAGCGGGGTACTCCTACAATGAGCAGTTCTTC,CASSLVPVAGYSYNEQFF
TRBD1,.,TRBJ2-7,TRBV15,15,TGTGCCACCAGCAGCAACCGGGACAGGGGCTACGAGCAGTACTTC,CATSSNRDRGYEQYF
TRBD2,.,TRBJ2-1,TRBV5-1,13,TGCGCCACCTCTACACTAGCGAACAATGAGCAGTTCTTC,CATSTLANNEQFF
.,many,TRBJ1-1,TRBV6-5,13,TGTGCCAGCAGTTACTCGCGGGGCACTGAAGCTTTCTTT,CASSYSRGTEAFF
TRBD2,many,TRBJ2-5,TRBV6-5,15,TGTGCCAGCAGTTTGGGGACTAAGCCCGGGGAGACCCAGTACTTC,CASSLGTKPGETQYF
.,.,TRBJ2-7,TRBV20-1,15,TGCAGTGCCCGCCCTGGGGGGTGGGAGGCCTACGAGCAGTACTTC,CSARPGGWEAYEQYF
TRBD1,.,TRBJ1-3,TRBV7-8,16,TGTGCCAGCAGCTTACGCGGGACAGGGGCCCGAAACACCATATATTTT,CASSLRGTGARNTIYF
TRBD2,many,TRBJ2-4,TRBV7-9,15,TGTGCCAGCAGCCCATCGGGGGGGTATGGAAACATTCAGTACTTC,CASSPSGGYGNIQYF
TRBD2,.,TRBJ2-3,TRBV7-9,19,TGTGCCAGCAGCTCCCCGACTAGCGGGGGAGGAGAAATCACAGATACGCAGTATTTT,CASSSPTSGGGEITDTQYF
TRBD1,.,TRBJ1-2,TRBV12-3/TRBV12-4,15,TGTGCCAGCAGTTTTAGGGGGCGTGGGTCCTATGGCTACACCTTC,CASSFRGRGSYGYTF
.,many,TRBJ1-2,TRBV20-1,15,TGCAGTGCACTTTCCATCTCCGGGGACAACTATGGCTACACCTTC,CSALSISGDNYGYTF
.,many,TRBJ2-5,TRBV7-9,11,TGTGCCAGCAGTTCAAAAGAGACCCAGTACTTC,CASSSKETQYF
TRBD2,many,TRBJ2-1,TRBV10-3,15,TGTGCCATCAGTGAGAGCGGGAGCCGCTACAATGAGCAGTTCTTC,CAISESGSRYNEQFF